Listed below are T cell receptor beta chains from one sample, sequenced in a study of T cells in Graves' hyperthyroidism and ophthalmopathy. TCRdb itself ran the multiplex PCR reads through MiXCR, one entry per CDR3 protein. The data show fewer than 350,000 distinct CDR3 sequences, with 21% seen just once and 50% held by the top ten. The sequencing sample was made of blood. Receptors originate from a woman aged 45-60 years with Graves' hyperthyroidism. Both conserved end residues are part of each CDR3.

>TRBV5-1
CASFGGGPQDTQYF
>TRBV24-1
CATSDAKSTRYEQYF
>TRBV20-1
CSARDVAGVDGYTF
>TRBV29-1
CSVDGQGAGETQYF
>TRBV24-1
CATSGVDDPLGTQYF
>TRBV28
CASSGEGLADTDTQYF
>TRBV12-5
CASGPAGGGVSYNEQFF
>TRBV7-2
CASSLTGTAKNIQYF
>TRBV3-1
CASSQGGGTDTQYF
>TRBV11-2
CASSRAGAGGNYGYTF
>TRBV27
CASSSLTSHEQYF
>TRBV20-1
CSAMGTTGGTDTQYF
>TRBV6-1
CASSERPRAGSPLHF
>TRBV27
CASSGARIHNSPLHF
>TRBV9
CASSVVDGGLGEQYF
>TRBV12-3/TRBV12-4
CASSSTGQGTFDGYTF
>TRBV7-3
CASSQAMAPYNEQFF
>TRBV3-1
CASSLSGGQADTQYF
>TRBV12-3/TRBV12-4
CASSPPGAQETQYF
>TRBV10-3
CAISEHSQEQYF
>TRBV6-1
CASRYSPGGYTEAFF
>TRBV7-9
CASSFIRDRGPYEQYF
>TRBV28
CASNTIRGLAGVKGGELFF
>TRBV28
CASSFPGTGSYEQYF
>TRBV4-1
CASSQASGGGNQPQHF
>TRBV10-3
CAHSERGQETQYF
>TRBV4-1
CASSRDGSRQYF
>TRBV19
CASGITLYNEQFF
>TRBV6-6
CASSYSGTAYGYTF
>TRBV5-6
CASSGTRNFEQYF
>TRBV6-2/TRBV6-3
CASNPNRKSPLHF
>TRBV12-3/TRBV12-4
CASSYGRASGFYEQYF
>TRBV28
CAIEAGGQNTGELFF
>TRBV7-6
CASSLPTSGAGDNEQFF
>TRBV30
CAWSVDRGPYNEQFF
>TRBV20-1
CSAEAETYGYTF
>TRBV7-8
CASRFFPGPYEQYF
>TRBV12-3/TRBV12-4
CASSQDRVPYEQYF
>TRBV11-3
CASSLGRLAGTNTGELFF
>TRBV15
CATRSTGRETQYF
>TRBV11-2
CASSSYSGGYSYNEQFF
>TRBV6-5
CASSYSIRGNTEAFF
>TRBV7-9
CASSQTGSRNEKLFF